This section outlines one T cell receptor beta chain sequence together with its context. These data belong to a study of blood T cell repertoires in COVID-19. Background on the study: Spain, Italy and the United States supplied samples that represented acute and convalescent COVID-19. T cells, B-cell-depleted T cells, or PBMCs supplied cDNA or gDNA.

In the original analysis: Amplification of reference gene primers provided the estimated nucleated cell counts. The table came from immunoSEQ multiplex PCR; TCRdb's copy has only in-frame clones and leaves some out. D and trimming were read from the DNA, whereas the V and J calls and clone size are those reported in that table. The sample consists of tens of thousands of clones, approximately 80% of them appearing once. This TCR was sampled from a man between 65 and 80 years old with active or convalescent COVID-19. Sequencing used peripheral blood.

The CDR3 sequence is CASSEPTSDRSNQPQHF. As DNA, the CDR3 is TGTGCCAGCAGTGAACCCACCTCAGACAGGAGCAATCAGCCCCAGCATTTT. V is TRBV2 and J is TRBJ1-5; TRBD1 is a possible D gene (6 bases). V was clipped by 2 bases and J by 1 base, with 15 bases between them. Germline CDR1 and CDR2: SNHLY and FYNNEI. The CDR3 has 17 residues.